The T cell receptor beta chain under discussion was sequenced for a study of blood T cell repertoires in COVID-19. Study summary: Spain, Italy and the United States supplied samples that represented acute and convalescent COVID-19. In each case, the material was cDNA or gDNA derived from T cells, B-cell-depleted T cells, or PBMCs.

Original analysis: From reference gene primer amplification, estimates of nucleated cell counts were derived. The table came from immunoSEQ multiplex PCR; TCRdb's copy has only in-frame clones and leaves some out. The V and J calls and the clone size are those of that table, but D and trimming were determined from the DNA. The sample has about 150,000 clones, about 90% seen once. CDR1 is SGDLS, CDR2 YYNGEE, per germline. This CDR3 has 13 residues. V shed 1 base and J shed 8 bases, with 10 bases lying between them. This clone was seen once. Sequencing was done on a sample of peripheral blood. This sequence joins TRBV9 and TRBJ2-1; no clear D. The clonotype was recovered from a man over 45 with acute or convalescent COVID-19. Written as DNA, the CDR3 is TGTGCCAGCAGCGTATCCTGGCCCCATGAGCAGTTCTTC. This gives the protein CASSVSWPHEQFF.